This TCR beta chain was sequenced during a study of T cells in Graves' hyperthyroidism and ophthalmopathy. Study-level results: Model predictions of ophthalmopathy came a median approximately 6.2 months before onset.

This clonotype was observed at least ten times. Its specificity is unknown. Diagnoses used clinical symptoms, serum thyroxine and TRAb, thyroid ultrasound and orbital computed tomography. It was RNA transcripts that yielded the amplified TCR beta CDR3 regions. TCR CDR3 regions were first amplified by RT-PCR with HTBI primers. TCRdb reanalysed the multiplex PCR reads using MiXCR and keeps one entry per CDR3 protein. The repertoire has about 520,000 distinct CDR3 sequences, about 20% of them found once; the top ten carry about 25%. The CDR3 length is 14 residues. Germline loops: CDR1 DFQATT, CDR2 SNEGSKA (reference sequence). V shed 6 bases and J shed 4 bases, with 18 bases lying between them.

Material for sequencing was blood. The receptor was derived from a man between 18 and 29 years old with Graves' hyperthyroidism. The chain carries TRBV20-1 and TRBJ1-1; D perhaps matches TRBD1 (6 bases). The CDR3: CSARKFDRPTEAFF. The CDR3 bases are TGCAGTGCCCGGAAATTCGACAGGCCCACTGAAGCTTTCTTT.